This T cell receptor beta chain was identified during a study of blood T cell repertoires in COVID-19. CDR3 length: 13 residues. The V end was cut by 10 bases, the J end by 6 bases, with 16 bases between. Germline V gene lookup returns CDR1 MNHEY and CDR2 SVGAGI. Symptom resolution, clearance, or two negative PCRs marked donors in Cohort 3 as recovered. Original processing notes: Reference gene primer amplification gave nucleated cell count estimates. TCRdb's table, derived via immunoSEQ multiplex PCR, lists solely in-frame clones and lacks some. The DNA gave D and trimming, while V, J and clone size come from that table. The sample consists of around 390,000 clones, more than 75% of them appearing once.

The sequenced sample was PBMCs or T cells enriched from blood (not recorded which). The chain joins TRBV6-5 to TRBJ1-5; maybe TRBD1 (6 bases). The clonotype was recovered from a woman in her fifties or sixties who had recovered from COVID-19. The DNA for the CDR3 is TGTGCCACCAAAGGGGGGGCTGGTCAGCCCCAGCATTTT. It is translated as CATKGGAGQPQHF.